The 30 T cell receptor beta chains below come from one sample, sequenced in a study of cytomegalovirus exposure and HLA in healthy donors. The PCR was carried out with 60 Vbeta primers and 13 Jbeta primers. Using immunoSEQ multiplex PCR, the repertoire was profiled, and TCRdb retains in-frame clones only, with some absent. The table includes 110,000 or so clones, more than 60% detected once. The source material was PBMCs. The receptors derive from a woman aged 40 to 55 in good health and CMV-seropositive.

The V call is TRBV5-4, the J call TRBJ1-2; 7 bases align to TRBD1. This CDR3 is 16 amino acids long. The germline gives CDR1 SGHNT, CDR2 YYREEE (reference sequence). V dropped 4 bases and J dropped 2; count of bases not matched to a gene: 11. The CDR3: CASSLGGQTKNYGYTF. CDR3 bases: TGTGCCAGCAGCCTGGGGGGACAGACGAAAAACTATGGCTACACCTTC.

The chain recombines TRBV11-2 with TRBJ2-1; D ambiguous. Germline CDR1 SGHAT, CDR2 FQNNGV. The CDR3 consists of 14 residues. Trimming removed 5 bases at V and 1 base at J, with 9 bases between. CDR3: CASSPSTSYNEQFF. The CDR3 DNA follows: TGTGCCAGCAGCCCATCAACTTCCTACAATGAGCAGTTCTTC.

The chain uses TRBV2 and TRBJ2-1; TRBD2 matches at 7 bases. V lost 3 bases, J lost 2 bases, and 4 bases stayed unmatched. The CDR3 loop spans 15 amino acids. Germline V gene lookup returns CDR1 SNHLY and CDR2 FYNNEI. CDR3 loop: CASSDRRGAYNEQFF. CDR3 bases: TGTGCCAGCAGTGATCGACGGGGGGCCTACAATGAGCAGTTCTTC. The full variable domain, in which reference TRBV2 and TRBJ2-1 provide the parts outside the CDR3, is EPEVTQTPSHQVTQMGQEVILRCVPISNHLYFYWYRQILGQKVEFLVSFYNNEISEKSEIFDDQFSVERPDGSNFTLKIRSTKLEDSAMYFCASSDRRGAYNEQFFGPGTRLTVL.

This clone was seen only a few times. J is TRBJ2-1 and V is TRBV5-8, with 11 nucleotides matching TRBD2. The CDR3 loop spans 16 amino acids. The V gene end was trimmed by 6 bases and the J gene end by 7 bases; junction bases not matched to a gene: 12. Germline V gene sequence: CDR1 SGHTS, CDR2 YDEGEE. The CDR3 sequence: CASNPLAGGPKNEQFF. In DNA, the CDR3 is TGTGCCAGCAACCCCTTAGCGGGAGGGCCCAAAAATGAGCAGTTCTTC.

The chain recombines TRBV6-6 with TRBJ2-1; 10 bases line up with TRBD1. With 5 bases clipped from V and 7 bases from J, the junction kept 2 bases outside the gene matches. Germline assignment: CDR1 MNHNY and CDR2 SVGAGI (reference sequence). The CDR3 covers 13 residues. CDR3 loop: CASSKDRGNEQFF. Written as DNA, the CDR3 is TGTGCCAGCAGTAAGGACAGGGGGAATGAGCAGTTCTTC.

The rearrangement joins TRBV6-5 to TRBJ2-3, with D possibly being TRBD2 (5 bases). V was pared by 6 bases and J by 3 bases, with 16 bases between. The germline gives CDR1 MNHEY, CDR2 SVGAGI. The CDR3 loop spans 15 amino acids. The CDR3, as DNA: TGTGCCAGCAGCACCGAGGGCAGAGAAACAGATACGCAGTATTTT. This sequence encodes CASSTEGRETDTQYF.

The chain recombines TRBV15 with TRBJ1-5; TRBD1 aligns across 9 bases. Germline trimming cut 2 bases from V and 7 bases from J; bases unmatched to any gene: 6. Germline V gives CDR1 LNHNV, CDR2 YYDKDF (reference sequence). The CDR3 totals 15 residues. This chain's CDR3 is CATSRPGQGVQPQHF. The CDR3 DNA reads TGTGCCACCAGCAGACCGGGACAGGGCGTCCAGCCCCAGCATTTT.

The chain joins TRBV19 to TRBJ2-7, with D uncertain. CDR1 and CDR2 from the germline V gene are LNHDA and SQIVND (reference sequence). Trimming removed 0 bases at V and 0 bases at J, with 12 bases between. The CDR3 has 16 residues. The CDR3 DNA follows: TGTGCCAGTAGTATAGATTCGCAGTTAGCCTCCTACGAGCAGTACTTC. Its translation: CASSIDSQLASYEQYF. Variable domain in full (rest from reference TRBV19 and TRBJ2-7): DGGITQSPKYLFRKEGQNVTLSCEQNLNHDAMYWYRQDPGQGLRLIYYSQIVNDFQKGDIAEGYSVSREKKESFPLTVTSAQKNPTAFYLCASSIDSQLASYEQYFGPGTRLTVT.

The V gene is TRBV28, the J gene TRBJ1-1, with no clear D. The CDR3 runs 13 residues. Trimming shortened V by 8 bases and J by 5 bases, and 15 bases separated the two germline ends. Germline assignment: CDR1 MDHEN and CDR2 SYDVKM. For the CDR3, the DNA is TGTGCCAGCCTACCCCCCTGGGCGACTGAAGCTTTCTTT. Translation: CASLPPWATEAFF.

The chain uses TRBV2 and TRBJ2-1; TRBD1 is a possible D gene (5 bases). CDR1 and CDR2 (germline): SNHLY, FYNNEI. The CDR3 loop spans 12 amino acids. V lost 11 bases and J 3 bases, leaving 11 bases between the germline ends. The CDR3 is CALGPVYNEQFF. The CDR3 DNA follows: TGTGCCCTGGGGCCCGTCTACAATGAGCAGTTCTTC.

The chain links TRBV12-5 to TRBJ2-7; unclear D gene. V lost 0 bases, J lost 0 bases, and 21 bases lay in between. CDR1 and CDR2 from the germline V gene are LGHNT and FRNRAP. This CDR3 is 19 amino acids long. CDR3 amino acids: CASGLVRLVVPPSSYEQYF. The CDR3 bases are TGTGCTAGTGGTTTGGTACGGCTGGTCGTTCCGCCTAGCTCCTACGAGCAGTACTTC.

The genes are TRBV4-1 and TRBJ2-7; 10 nucleotides match TRBD1. V lost 5 bases to trimming and J lost 4 bases; unmatched junction nucleotides: 5. The CDR3 runs to 14 residues. CDR1 and CDR2 (germline): MGHRA, YSYEKL. CDR3 region: CASSSDRGSYEQYF. Here the CDR3 DNA reads TGCGCCAGCAGCTCGGACAGGGGGTCGTACGAGCAGTACTTC.

The V call is TRBV6-6, the J call TRBJ2-7; a possible D gene is TRBD1 (6 bases). Germline lookup yields CDR1 MNHNY and CDR2 SVGAGI (reference sequence). Trimming took 5 bases from V and 9 from J, leaving 11 bases between them. This CDR3 is built from 11 residues. The CDR3 DNA reads TGTGCCAGCAGTGCACAGGGTGCGCAGTACTTC. Translated: CASSAQGAQYF.

About this clone: One junction end disagrees with the germline gene, perhaps due to a read error. The chain is built from TRBV7-9 and TRBJ2-7, with D possibly matching TRBD1 (5 bases). CDR1 and CDR2 (germline): SEHNR, FQNEAQ (reference sequence). This CDR3 region has 12 residues. CDR3 sequence reads: CSSTRQSYEQYF. The CDR3 coding sequence is TGTTCCAGCACCCGACAGTCCTACGAGCAGTACTTC.

This rearrangement joins TRBV28 to TRBJ2-7, with D possibly matching TRBD1 (6 bases). Trimming shortened V by 5 bases and J by 4 bases, and 15 bases separated the two germline ends. The CDR3 totals 14 residues. The germline V gene encodes CDR1 MDHEN and CDR2 SYDVKM. Here the CDR3 reads CASSPYRVNYEQYF. The CDR3 nucleotides read TGTGCCAGCAGTCCCTACAGGGTCAATTACGAGCAGTACTTC.

Only one count was recorded for this clone. The CDR3 protein is CASSSLAGGWADTQYF. The CDR3 DNA sequence: TGTGCCAGCAGTTCACTAGCGGGAGGATGGGCAGATACGCAGTATTTT. V is TRBV27 and J is TRBJ2-3; 12 bases are a match to TRBD2. Losses at the gene ends were 4 bases for V and 4 bases for J; bases not matched to a gene: 6. The CDR3 covers 16 residues. CDR1 and CDR2 from the germline V gene are MNHEY and SMNVEV (reference sequence).

The chain combines TRBV10-3 with TRBJ2-4; 7 positions match TRBD2. The CDR3 runs 16 residues. Germline V gene lookup returns CDR1 ENHRY and CDR2 SYGVKD. J lost 3 bases, V lost 0 bases, and 5 bases had no gene match. This CDR3 is CAISESWEGHKNIQYF. CDR3 in DNA: TGTGCCATCAGTGAGTCGTGGGAGGGGCACAAAAACATTCAGTACTTC.

The chain links TRBV7-8 to TRBJ1-3; D possibly corresponds to TRBD1 (5 bases). Germline CDR1 and CDR2: SGHVS and FQNEAQ. The CDR3 loop spans 15 amino acids. V dropped 7 bases and J dropped 0 bases, with 13 bases sitting between them. The CDR3 nucleotides read TGTGCCAGCAAAGCTCTCCAGGGCTCTGGAAACACCATATATTTT. This translates into CASKALQGSGNTIYF.

The chain uses TRBV2 and TRBJ1-1, with 7 bases identical to TRBD1. This CDR3 is 13 amino acids long. Germline lookup yields CDR1 SNHLY and CDR2 FYNNEI. The ends lost 9 bases at V and 3 bases at J; junction bases unmatched: 7. CDR3 protein: CASHRGRDTEAFF. The CDR3, as DNA: TGTGCCAGTCACAGGGGACGAGACACTGAAGCTTTCTTT.

The chain recombines TRBV10-1 with TRBJ2-7, with 9 bases aligning to TRBD2. Germline CDR1 reads WNHNN; CDR2 reads SYGVQD (reference sequence). This CDR3 is built from 16 residues. Trimming removed 0 bases from V and 6 bases from J; junction bases left unmatched: 9. Here the CDR3 reads CASSESWGGRVGEQYF. Here the CDR3 DNA reads TGCGCCAGCAGTGAGTCGTGGGGCGGGAGGGTAGGCGAGCAGTACTTC.

The chain couples TRBV7-9 to TRBJ2-5, with D maybe TRBD2 (6 bases). Trimming pared 6 bases from V and 5 bases from J, leaving 13 bases between. In germline, CDR1 is SEHNR, CDR2 FQNEAQ (reference sequence). The CDR3 extends over 13 amino acids. The CDR3 coding sequence is TGTGCCAGCAGGACAGCGGGTCCTGAGACCCAGTACTTC. Translation: CASRTAGPETQYF. Looking up the rest from reference TRBV7-9 and TRBJ2-5 gives the full variable domain: DTGVSQNPRHKITKRGQNVTFRCDPISEHNRLYWYRQTLGQGPEFLTYFQNEAQLEKSRLLSDRFSAERPKGSFSTLEIQRTEQGDSAMYLCASRTAGPETQYFGPGTRLLVL.

Comments on this clone: An end of the junction does not agree with germline; a read error may underlie this. V is TRBV7-9 and J is TRBJ1-4; D gene ambiguous. CDR1 SEHNR and CDR2 FQNEAQ come from the germline V gene (reference sequence). There are 12 residues in the CDR3. The DNA for the CDR3 is TGTTCCAGCAGCTTCGGGAATGAAAAACTGTTTTTT. It translates to CSSSFGNEKLFF.

This clone came up once. The chain links TRBV5-4 to TRBJ2-3; 9 nucleotides align to TRBD2. In germline, CDR1 is SGHNT, CDR2 YYREEE (reference sequence). Trimming took 1 base from V and 0 from J; bases not matched to a gene: 3. The CDR3 loop spans 16 amino acids. Written as DNA, the CDR3 is TGTGCCAGCAGCTTGAGAGCGGGGGGCAGCACAGATACGCAGTATTTT. Translated: CASSLRAGGSTDTQYF.

The chain joins TRBV12-5 to TRBJ1-2; TRBD1 aligns across 8 bases. CDR1 and CDR2 (germline): LGHNT, FRNRAP. This CDR3 region has 15 residues. After removal of 1 base from V and 3 bases from J, the junction contained 4 bases not matched to a gene. The CDR3 sequence is CASGLGTGWDYGYTF. In nucleotides, the CDR3 is TGTGCTAGTGGTTTGGGGACAGGGTGGGACTATGGCTACACCTTC.

This chain connects TRBV4-1 to TRBJ2-2, with 7 bases matching TRBD2. The CDR3 loop spans 19 amino acids. Germline CDR1 is MGHRA and CDR2 is YSYEKL. With V trimmed by 0 bases and J by 5 bases, 15 bases remained unmatched. CDR3: CASSQDLSYPGGRTGELFF. In DNA form, the CDR3 reads TGCGCCAGCAGCCAAGATCTGTCCTATCCGGGGGGTAGGACCGGGGAGCTGTTTTTT.

V and J are TRBV6-6 and TRBJ1-5; D is undetermined. Germline CDR1 MNHNY, CDR2 SVGAGI (reference sequence). The CDR3 consists of 13 residues. V was trimmed by 7 bases and J by 10 bases, leaving 17 bases between them. CDR3 in amino acids: CASTGTAYLPQHF. CDR3 in DNA: TGTGCCAGCACAGGCACAGCCTATCTTCCCCAGCATTTT.

The chain combines TRBV10-2 with TRBJ2-5, with D possibly matching TRBD1 (6 bases). Matching the DNA end better, TRBJ2-7 makes the J call doubtful. Germline assignment: CDR1 WSHSY and CDR2 SAAADI. The CDR3 spans 11 residues. The DNA of the CDR3 is TGCGCCACATGGGACAACTACGAGCAGTACTTC. Protein sequence: CATWDNYEQYF.

This rearrangement joins TRBV27 to TRBJ2-3; 9 bases agree with TRBD2. The CDR3 contains 21 residues. After removal of 1 base from V and 3 bases from J, the junction contained 20 bases not matched to a gene. Per germline, CDR1 MNHEY and CDR2 SMNVEV (reference sequence). CDR3 loop: CASSLFGLALRGGSETDTQYF. The CDR3 region has the DNA TGTGCCAGCAGTTTATTCGGTTTAGCTTTGCGGGGGGGCTCCGAGACAGATACGCAGTATTTT.

The J gene is TRBJ2-1, the V gene TRBV29-1; D unresolved. The CDR3 sequence is 13 residues long. Germline CDR1 reads SQVTM; CDR2 reads ANQGSEA. CDR3 amino acids: CTAKLRSYNEQFF. DNA of the CDR3: TGCACCGCCAAGCTGCGTTCCTACAATGAGCAGTTCTTC.

The genes are TRBV15 and TRBJ1-2; perhaps TRBD1 as D (6 bases). The V and J ends lost 1 base and 6 bases respectively, with 15 bases between them. CDR1 is LNHNV and CDR2 is YYDKDF in the germline V gene (reference sequence). The CDR3 sequence is 15 residues long. CDR3 residues: CATSRGGLDRNGYTF. CDR3 DNA sequence: TGTGCCACCAGCAGAGGAGGACTGGACAGAAATGGCTACACCTTC.